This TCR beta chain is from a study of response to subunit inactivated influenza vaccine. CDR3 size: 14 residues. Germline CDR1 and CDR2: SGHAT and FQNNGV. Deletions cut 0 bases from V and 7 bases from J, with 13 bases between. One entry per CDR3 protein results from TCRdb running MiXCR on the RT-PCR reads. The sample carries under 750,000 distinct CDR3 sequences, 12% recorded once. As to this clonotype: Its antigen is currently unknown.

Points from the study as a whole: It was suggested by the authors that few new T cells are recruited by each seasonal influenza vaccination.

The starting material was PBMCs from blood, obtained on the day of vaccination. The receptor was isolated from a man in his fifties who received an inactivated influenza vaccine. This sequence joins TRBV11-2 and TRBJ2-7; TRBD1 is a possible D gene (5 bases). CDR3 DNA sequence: TGTGCCAGCAGCTTAGATCTACAGGCTGGAGAGCAGTACTTC. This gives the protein CASSLDLQAGEQYF. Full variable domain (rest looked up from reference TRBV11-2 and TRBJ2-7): EAGVAQSPRYKIIEKRQSVAFWCNPISGHATLYWYQQILGQGPKLLIQFQNNGVVDDSQLPKDRFSAERLKGVDSTLKIQPAKLEDSAVYLCASSLDLQAGEQYFGPGTRLTVT.